Following are 13 T cell receptor beta chains from one sample sequenced in a study of blood T cell repertoires in COVID-19. Assay: immunoSEQ multiplex PCR; the TCRdb copy retains only in-frame clones and omits some. The table has 180,000 or so clones, around 85% seen once. Material: PBMCs or T cells enriched from blood (not recorded which). These receptors originate from a man aged 40-49 years who had recovered from COVID-19.

The chain couples TRBV9 to TRBJ2-2; TRBD2 aligns across 7 bases. The V gene end was trimmed by 6 bases and the J gene end by 4 bases; junction bases not matched to a gene: 9. The CDR3 has 15 residues. Germline values: CDR1 SGDLS, CDR2 YYNGEE. The CDR3 loop reads CASTAGDHATGELFF. DNA of the CDR3: TGTGCCAGCACCGCGGGGGATCATGCCACCGGGGAGCTGTTTTTT.

On this clone: The identical CDR3 is also encoded by other nucleotide sequences in the sample. The chain couples TRBV2 to TRBJ1-1; the D gene is possibly TRBD1 (5 bases). V lost 3 bases and J 5 bases, leaving 13 bases between the germline ends. This CDR3 is built from 14 residues. In germline, CDR1 is SNHLY, CDR2 FYNNEI. CDR3 sequence: CASSDRGVGTEAFF. The CDR3 coding sequence is TGTGCCAGCAGTGACCGGGGGGTTGGGACTGAAGCTTTCTTT.

The chain uses TRBV24-1 and TRBJ1-2; TRBD1 agrees at 7 bases. CDR1 is KGHDR, CDR2 SFDVKD, per germline. V shed 4 bases and J 4 bases; nucleotides not matched to a gene: 2. The CDR3 is 13 amino acids. The CDR3 loop is CATSERTGYGYTF. The CDR3 DNA reads TGTGCCACCAGTGAGAGGACAGGCTATGGCTACACCTTC.

This clone was recorded once. The V and J genes are TRBV2 and TRBJ1-2; 8 nucleotides line up with TRBD1. Germline values: CDR1 SNHLY, CDR2 FYNNEI. The CDR3 has 12 amino acids. Germline trimming cut 10 bases from V and 4 bases from J; bases unmatched to any gene: 5. Here the CDR3 DNA reads TGTGCCACCCAGGACAGGGTCTATGGCTACACCTTC. Residues: CATQDRVYGYTF.

The chain is built from TRBV7-2 and TRBJ2-1; D remains ambiguous. This CDR3 region has 11 residues. CDR1 SGHTA and CDR2 FQGNSA come from the germline V gene. V was trimmed by 3 bases and J by 9 bases, leaving 6 bases between them. The DNA for the CDR3 is TGTGCCAGCAGCTTTACGAGTGAGCAGTTCTTC. It encodes CASSFTSEQFF.

This clone was seen a single time. The V gene is TRBV19, the J gene TRBJ1-5; 11 positions match TRBD1. The CDR3 covers 14 residues. Trimming took 3 bases from V and 11 from J; bases not matched to a gene: 6. Looked up from germline, CDR1 is LNHDA and CDR2 is SQIVND (reference sequence). CDR3 residues: CASSMGTGGPSQHF. The CDR3 nucleotides are TGTGCCAGTAGTATGGGGACAGGGGGGCCCTCCCAGCATTTT.

The V call is TRBV10-1, the J call TRBJ1-1; D is unresolved. CDR1 WNHNN and CDR2 SYGVQD come from the germline V gene (reference sequence). The length of the CDR3 is 13 residues. Trimming cost V 5 bases and J 0 bases, with 7 bases left between them. The CDR3 loop reads CASSREMNTEAFF. CDR3 bases: TGCGCCAGCAGTCGGGAGATGAACACTGAAGCTTTCTTT.

This sequence joins TRBV5-4 and TRBJ1-3; maybe TRBD1 (6 bases). This CDR3 region has 15 residues. CDR1 SGHNT and CDR2 YYREEE come from the germline V gene (reference sequence). V was shortened by 7 bases and J by 0 bases, with 14 bases between the two germline ends. The CDR3 protein is CASQTDRSSGNTIYF. The CDR3 region has the DNA TGTGCCAGCCAGACGGACAGAAGCTCTGGAAACACCATATATTTT.

The rearrangement uses TRBV6-4 and TRBJ2-3; D not resolved. Germline loops: CDR1 MRHNA, CDR2 SNTAGT. With 6 bases removed from V and 1 base from J, the gap between germline ends came to 8 bases. The CDR3 is made up of 13 amino acids. The CDR3 coding sequence is TGTGCCAGCAGGCCTACGGGCACAGATACGCAGTATTTT. Encoded protein: CASRPTGTDTQYF.

This clone has a handful of counts. V and J are TRBV11-2 and TRBJ1-6; D is possibly TRBD1 (6 bases). Trimming took off 0 bases at V and 8 bases at J, with 14 bases between the two ends. Germline loops: CDR1 SGHAT, CDR2 FQNNGV. This CDR3 contains 16 residues. The CDR3 DNA reads TGTGCCAGCAGCTTAGATTCCTGGACAGCTTATTCACCCCTCCACTTT. It yields the protein CASSLDSWTAYSPLHF.

The rearrangement uses TRBV5-1 and TRBJ1-1; TRBD1 aligns across 7 bases. This CDR3 spans 14 amino acids. Unmatched junction bases numbered 3, after V lost 4 bases and J lost 0 bases. CDR1 and CDR2 (germline): SGHRS, YFSETQ. CDR3 region: CASSQGGVNTEAFF. CDR3 DNA: TGCGCCAGCAGCCAAGGGGGCGTGAACACTGAAGCTTTCTTT.

The rearrangement uses TRBV10-3 and TRBJ2-5; 12 nucleotides align to TRBD1. The J segment lost 4 bases and the V segment lost 6 bases, leaving 24 bases of the junction unmatched. The V gene's germline CDR1 is ENHRY and CDR2 SYGVKD. The CDR3 is 21 residues long. Written as DNA, the CDR3 is TGTGCCATCAGCGGAGACTCCGGGACAGGGGGCGTCCGCCCCCGAGGAGAGACCCAGTACTTC. Translated, it gives CAISGDSGTGGVRPRGETQYF.

The chain couples TRBV5-1 to TRBJ1-1, with 7 bases identical to TRBD1. The V gene's germline CDR1 is SGHRS and CDR2 YFSETQ. The trim removed 7 bases at V and 8 bases at J, leaving 14 bases unmatched. The CDR3 length is 14 residues. The CDR3: CASGWGNRDSEAFF. CDR3 sequence (DNA): TGCGCCAGCGGCTGGGGTAACCGGGACAGCGAAGCTTTCTTT.